This T cell receptor beta chain originates from a study of PD-1 blockade in classical Hodgkin lymphoma. This clone was detected only once. This sample's time point: cycle 4 day 1 (C4D1), after less than seven weeks of nivolumab. No patient escaped relapse after autologous stem cell transplantation, and brentuximab vedotin exposure varied. From thawed PBMCs, CD4+ T cells were purified using magnetic negative selection. Complete response, partial response or progressive disease constituted the best responses recorded. Profiling relied on immunoSEQ multiplex PCR, and the TCRdb table lists in-frame clones only, not all of them. The sample shows under 25,000 clones, approximately 68% of them seen only once. The germline V and J ends were trimmed by 8 bases and 7 bases, with 8 bases remaining between them. The V gene's germline CDR1 is ENHRY and CDR2 SYGVKD. This CDR3 is 11 amino acids long.

The origin of this receptor is a human donor with classical Hodgkin lymphoma. The source was CD4+ T cells from blood, collected before the fourth cycle of nivolumab. This chain connects TRBV10-3 to TRBJ2-2; D tentatively fits TRBD1 or TRBD2 (5 bases each). This CDR3 reads CAIGAGGELFF. CDR3 sequence (DNA): TGTGCCATCGGGGCGGGCGGGGAGCTGTTTTTT.